These T cell receptor beta chains were read from a single sample in a study of Graves' ophthalmopathy and Graves' hyperthyroidism. TCRdb re-analysed the multiplex PCR reads in MiXCR, keeping a single row per CDR3 protein. Of 450,000 or so distinct CDR3 sequences in the sample, 13% to 15% were seen once. The specimen was blood. The receptors originated from a woman aged 25 to 39 with Graves' ophthalmopathy. The CDR3 runs from the conserved cysteine through the conserved F or W. The order of the fields is clone size, V gene, J gene, D gene, CDR3 protein, CDR3 DNA. A D gene is named only where the DNA matches it firmly. Expanded clones are given a class, and other clones once, few, many or no size at all.

size: few
V: TRBV11-1
J: TRBJ2-2
D: TRBD1
CDR3: CASRPTGMRTTGELFF
DNA: TGTGCCAGCAGACCGACAGGGATGAGGACGACCGGGGAGCTGTTTTTT

size: many
V: TRBV10-3
J: TRBJ2-7
D: TRBD1
CDR3: CASTSDREDHEQYF
DNA: TGTGCCTCCACTTCGGACAGGGAGGATCACGAGCAGTACTTC

size: few
V: TRBV4-3
J: TRBJ2-7
D: -
CDR3: CASSQGKWSYEQYF
DNA: TGCGCCAGCAGCCAAGGGAAGTGGAGCTACGAGCAGTACTTC

size: -
V: TRBV30
J: TRBJ1-1
D: -
CDR3: CAWRGKSDTEAFF
DNA: TGTGCCTGGAGGGGGAAGTCGGACACTGAAGCTTTCTTT

size: many
V: TRBV27
J: TRBJ2-2
D: TRBD1
CDR3: CASSRGQGATGELFF
DNA: TGTGCCAGCAGTCGTGGACAGGGTGCCACCGGGGAGCTGTTTTTT

size: many
V: TRBV12-3/TRBV12-4
J: TRBJ2-2
D: TRBD2
CDR3: CASSMTGTRSGELFF
DNA: TGTGCCAGCAGTATGACCGGGACTAGATCCGGGGAGCTGTTTTTT

size: many
V: TRBV18
J: TRBJ2-5
D: -
CDR3: CASSPPSPSRETQYF
DNA: TGTGCCAGCTCACCACCGTCACCAAGCAGGGAGACCCAGTACTTC

size: -
V: TRBV2
J: TRBJ2-6
D: -
CDR3: CASTPDRMANVLTF
DNA: TGTGCCAGCACCCCTGACAGGATGGCCAACGTCCTGACTTTC

size: many
V: TRBV5-1
J: TRBJ1-2
D: TRBD1
CDR3: CASSFRDRRGYTF
DNA: TGCGCCAGCAGCTTCAGGGACAGGCGAGGCTACACCTTC

size: many
V: TRBV10-3
J: TRBJ2-7
D: -
CDR3: CAIGHLTYEQYF
DNA: TGTGCCATCGGCCACCTGACCTACGAGCAGTACTTC

size: many
V: TRBV6-5
J: TRBJ1-5
D: -
CDR3: CASSYWDRQYSNQPQHF
DNA: TGTGCCAGCAGTTATTGGGATAGACAGTATAGCAATCAGCCCCAGCATTTT

size: many
V: TRBV20-1
J: TRBJ2-7
D: -
CDR3: CSARDVRGTYEQYF
DNA: TGCAGTGCTAGAGATGTCAGGGGAACCTACGAGCAGTACTTC

size: many
V: TRBV6-1
J: TRBJ1-5
D: -
CDR3: CASSGNMEGNQPQHF
DNA: TGTGCCAGCAGTGGGAACATGGAGGGCAATCAGCCCCAGCATTTT

size: many
V: TRBV6-2/TRBV6-3
J: TRBJ2-7
D: TRBD1
CDR3: CASSYSRTGGEQYF
DNA: TGTGCCAGCAGTTACTCGCGGACAGGGGGCGAGCAGTACTTC

size: few
V: TRBV4-1
J: TRBJ2-2
D: TRBD1
CDR3: CASSLVSTGLTGELFF
DNA: TGCGCCAGCAGCCTTGTATCGACAGGGCTCACCGGGGAGCTGTTTTTT

size: many
V: TRBV7-7
J: TRBJ2-5
D: -
CDR3: CASSSHRASETQYF
DNA: TGTGCTAGCAGCTCCCACAGGGCATCAGAGACCCAGTACTTC

size: many
V: TRBV27
J: TRBJ1-1
D: -
CDR3: CASSPHREGTEAFF
DNA: TGTGCCAGCAGTCCCCACAGGGAGGGCACTGAAGCTTTCTTT

size: many
V: TRBV20-1
J: TRBJ2-2
D: TRBD2
CDR3: CSARVALAAYTGELFF
DNA: TGCAGTGCTAGAGTTGCGCTAGCGGCCTACACCGGGGAGCTGTTTTTT

size: few
V: TRBV7-3
J: TRBJ2-6
D: TRBD1
CDR3: CASSQGSRGYSSGANVLTF
DNA: TGTGCCAGCAGCCAAGGAAGCAGGGGGTATTCGTCTGGGGCCAACGTCCTGACTTTC

size: many
V: TRBV29-1
J: TRBJ1-2
D: TRBD1
CDR3: CSVAQGGDGYTF
DNA: TGCAGCGTGGCACAGGGGGGAGACGGCTACACCTTC

size: many
V: TRBV12-5
J: TRBJ1-1
D: TRBD1
CDR3: CASGPGTGNTEAFF
DNA: TGTGCTAGTGGCCCTGGGACAGGGAACACTGAAGCTTTCTTT

size: many
V: TRBV18
J: TRBJ2-7
D: TRBD1
CDR3: CASSNGQGDPYEQYF
DNA: TGTGCCAGCTCAAACGGACAGGGGGATCCCTACGAGCAGTACTTC

size: many
V: TRBV12-3/TRBV12-4
J: TRBJ1-2
D: TRBD1
CDR3: CASSPGTAYGYTF
DNA: TGTGCCAGCAGTCCCGGGACAGCCTATGGCTACACCTTC

size: few
V: TRBV4-1
J: TRBJ1-5
D: TRBD1
CDR3: CASSQDRQGLGQPQHF
DNA: TGCGCCAGCAGCCAAGATAGACAGGGCTTGGGTCAGCCCCAGCATTTT

size: many
V: TRBV15
J: TRBJ2-4
D: -
CDR3: CATSTRGGGTDIKYF
DNA: TGTGCCACCAGCACCCGTGGAGGGGGCACGGACATTAAGTACTTC

size: medium-sized
V: TRBV20-1
J: TRBJ2-7
D: TRBD2
CDR3: CSADNVVSSGSNEQYF
DNA: TGCAGTGCGGACAACGTAGTGTCTAGCGGGAGCAATGAGCAGTACTTC

size: many
V: TRBV30
J: TRBJ1-1
D: -
CDR3: CAWSQPGDTEAFF
DNA: TGTGCCTGGAGTCAACCAGGGGACACTGAAGCTTTCTTT

size: many
V: TRBV6-1
J: TRBJ2-5
D: -
CDR3: CASSEVGGGQETQYF
DNA: TGTGCCAGCAGTGAAGTGGGGGGCGGCCAAGAGACCCAGTACTTC

size: many
V: TRBV6-1
J: TRBJ1-1
D: -
CDR3: CASGRGTNTEAFF
DNA: TGTGCCAGCGGAAGGGGGACGAACACTGAAGCTTTCTTT

size: many
V: TRBV2
J: TRBJ1-2
D: TRBD1
CDR3: CASSERGQVWGDTF
DNA: TGTGCCAGCAGTGAAAGAGGACAGGTTTGGGGGGACACCTTC

size: many
V: TRBV6-5
J: TRBJ2-5
D: -
CDR3: CASSYPAGERQETQYF
DNA: TGTGCCAGCAGTTACCCGGCCGGGGAGCGGCAAGAGACCCAGTACTTC

size: many
V: TRBV20-1
J: TRBJ1-5
D: -
CDR3: CSARKGFNQPQHF
DNA: TGCAGTGCTAGAAAGGGTTTCAATCAGCCCCAGCATTTT

size: many
V: TRBV6-5
J: TRBJ2-7
D: -
CDR3: CASSYSGGNYEQYF
DNA: TGTGCCAGCAGTTACTCAGGCGGTAACTACGAGCAGTACTTC

size: many
V: TRBV20-1
J: TRBJ2-7
D: -
CDR3: CSASGGTWSVEQYF
DNA: TGCAGTGCTAGCGGGGGGACATGGTCGGTCGAGCAGTACTTC

size: few
V: TRBV6-1
J: TRBJ2-2
D: -
CDR3: CASTEYPNTGELFF
DNA: TGTGCCAGCACTGAGTACCCGAACACCGGGGAGCTGTTTTTT

size: many
V: TRBV18
J: TRBJ1-1
D: TRBD1
CDR3: CASSPTNGQGAFTEAFF
DNA: TGTGCCAGCTCACCGACCAATGGACAGGGGGCTTTCACTGAAGCTTTCTTT

size: many
V: TRBV28
J: TRBJ2-5
D: -
CDR3: CASSLGDGALSTQYF
DNA: TGTGCCAGCAGCCTTGGGGACGGTGCTTTATCGACCCAGTACTTC

size: -
V: TRBV6-1
J: TRBJ1-1
D: TRBD1
CDR3: CASSRDRGRGEAFF
DNA: TGTGCCAGCAGCCGCGACAGGGGGCGCGGGGAAGCTTTCTTT

size: -
V: TRBV5-1
J: TRBJ1-1
D: -
CDR3: CASSLSQVNTEAFF
DNA: TGCGCCAGCAGCTTGTCGCAGGTGAACACTGAAGCTTTCTTT

size: many
V: TRBV27
J: TRBJ1-1
D: -
CDR3: CASSLISVGRVTEAFF
DNA: TGTGCCAGCAGTTTAATTTCTGTGGGGAGGGTCACTGAAGCTTTCTTT

size: many
V: TRBV20-1
J: TRBJ2-7
D: -
CDR3: CSATDLTRGYEQYF
DNA: TGCAGTGCTACTGACCTAACTAGGGGCTACGAGCAGTACTTC

size: many
V: TRBV19
J: TRBJ2-7
D: -
CDR3: CASSLPETVNEQYF
DNA: TGTGCCAGTAGTCTGCCGGAAACAGTGAACGAGCAGTACTTC

size: many
V: TRBV10-3
J: TRBJ1-5
D: -
CDR3: CAIGDSVQPQHF
DNA: TGTGCCATCGGGGATTCTGTCCAGCCCCAGCATTTT

size: many
V: TRBV5-1
J: TRBJ1-1
D: -
CDR3: CASSLAGTSEAFF
DNA: TGCGCCAGCAGCTTGGCAGGGACTTCTGAAGCTTTCTTT

size: many
V: TRBV6-2/TRBV6-3
J: TRBJ1-1
D: -
CDR3: CASRGSLNTEAFF
DNA: TGTGCCAGCCGGGGGAGCTTGAACACTGAAGCTTTCTTT

size: many
V: TRBV12-3/TRBV12-4
J: TRBJ2-2
D: -
CDR3: CASSPQPGPEIGELFF
DNA: TGTGCCAGCAGTCCACAACCGGGACCGGAGATCGGGGAGCTGTTTTTT

size: many
V: TRBV30
J: TRBJ1-2
D: -
CDR3: CAWTYRGGPNYGYTF
DNA: TGTGCCTGGACTTATAGAGGGGGGCCGAACTATGGCTACACCTTC